This is a list of T cell receptor beta chains from one sample in a study of beta chain features in type 1 diabetes. TCRdb's table, derived via immunoSEQ multiplex PCR, lists solely in-frame clones and lacks some. The repertoire includes some 350,000 clones, 9.6% of them detected once, and about 0.63% sits in the top ten. Material for sequencing was central memory CD4+ T cells from blood. Source of these receptors: a man younger than 45 with type 1 diabetes. CDR3s include the opening cysteine and the closing phenylalanine or tryptophan. The D gene is left open where the match is weak. Expanded clones are given a class, and other clones once, few, many or no size at all.

v_call: TRBV7-9; j_call: TRBJ2-2; d_call: .; clone_size: .; cdr3_aa: CASSTVKQGTNTGELFF; cdr3_nt: TGTGCCAGCAGCACAGTGAAACAGGGGACTAACACCGGGGAGCTGTTTTTT
v_call: TRBV7-2; j_call: TRBJ1-3; d_call: .; clone_size: few; cdr3_aa: CASSPSPQIASGNTIYF; cdr3_nt: TGTGCCAGCAGCCCCTCGCCACAGATTGCCTCTGGAAACACCATATATTTT
v_call: TRBV28; j_call: TRBJ2-4; d_call: .; clone_size: few; cdr3_aa: CASSKFNIQYF; cdr3_nt: TGTGCCAGCAGTAAGTTCAACATTCAGTACTTC
v_call: TRBV7-9; j_call: TRBJ2-7; d_call: .; clone_size: few; cdr3_aa: CASSASRGLMAANPYEQYF; cdr3_nt: TGTGCCAGCAGCGCATCCAGAGGGCTCATGGCAGCCAATCCCTACGAGCAGTACTTC
v_call: TRBV6-1; j_call: TRBJ2-1; d_call: .; clone_size: .; cdr3_aa: CASSLQGLEFF; cdr3_nt: TGTGCCAGCAGTCTACAGGGACTGGAGTTCTTC
v_call: TRBV5-1; j_call: TRBJ2-1; d_call: TRBD2; clone_size: few; cdr3_aa: CASSLDPGGNNEQFF; cdr3_nt: TGCGCCAGCAGCTTGGATCCGGGGGGGAACAATGAGCAGTTCTTC
v_call: TRBV4-2; j_call: TRBJ1-3; d_call: .; clone_size: .; cdr3_aa: CASSQDGSFLGGNTIYF; cdr3_nt: TGTGCCAGCAGCCAAGACGGGTCCTTCCTCGGAGGAAACACCATATATTTT
v_call: TRBV28; j_call: TRBJ2-3; d_call: .; clone_size: few; cdr3_aa: CASTRPPRESTDTQYF; cdr3_nt: TGTGCCAGCACTCGACCCCCACGAGAAAGCACAGATACGCAGTATTTT
v_call: TRBV18; j_call: TRBJ2-3; d_call: TRBD1; clone_size: many; cdr3_aa: CASSPTGGPTDTQYF; cdr3_nt: TGTGCCAGCTCACCCACAGGGGGACCCACAGATACGCAGTATTTT
v_call: TRBV10-3; j_call: TRBJ1-1; d_call: .; clone_size: many; cdr3_aa: CAISEYSQGSEAFF; cdr3_nt: TGTGCCATCAGTGAGTACTCCCAGGGATCTGAAGCTTTCTTT
v_call: TRBV10-3; j_call: TRBJ2-5; d_call: .; clone_size: many; cdr3_aa: CAISGGRGEETQYF; cdr3_nt: TGTGCCATCAGTGGCGGGCGGGGAGAAGAGACCCAGTACTTC
v_call: TRBV4-2; j_call: TRBJ2-5; d_call: .; clone_size: .; cdr3_aa: CASSQPLAEIQETQYF; cdr3_nt: TGTGCCAGCAGCCAACCTTTAGCGGAGATCCAAGAGACCCAGTACTTC
v_call: TRBV5-1; j_call: TRBJ2-7; d_call: TRBD2; clone_size: .; cdr3_aa: CASSLAGGNYEQYF; cdr3_nt: TGCGCCAGCAGCCTAGCGGGAGGGAACTACGAGCAGTACTTC
v_call: TRBV4-2; j_call: TRBJ2-2; d_call: TRBD1; clone_size: .; cdr3_aa: CASSQDPGDRIAGELFF; cdr3_nt: TGTGCCAGCAGCCAAGATCCAGGGGACAGAATCGCCGGGGAGCTGTTTTTT
v_call: TRBV2; j_call: TRBJ1-1; d_call: .; clone_size: few; cdr3_aa: CASSRRQASMNTEAFF; cdr3_nt: TGTGCCAGCAGCCGACGACAGGCAAGTATGAACACTGAAGCTTTCTTT
v_call: TRBV10-3; j_call: TRBJ2-7; d_call: TRBD2; clone_size: few; cdr3_aa: CAINSGAGGSYEQYF; cdr3_nt: TGTGCCATCAATTCGGGAGCGGGAGGATCCTACGAGCAGTACTTC
v_call: TRBV7-9; j_call: TRBJ2-1; d_call: TRBD2; clone_size: many; cdr3_aa: CASSPIAGVNEQFF; cdr3_nt: TGTGCCAGCAGCCCAATAGCGGGAGTCAATGAGCAGTTCTTC
v_call: TRBV5-1; j_call: TRBJ2-3; d_call: TRBD2; clone_size: few; cdr3_aa: CASSPPSGRTDTQYF; cdr3_nt: TGCGCCAGCAGCCCTCCTAGCGGGAGAACAGATACGCAGTATTTT
v_call: TRBV2; j_call: TRBJ1-2; d_call: TRBD1; clone_size: few; cdr3_aa: CASTQGQGDYGYTF; cdr3_nt: TGTGCCAGCACCCAGGGACAGGGAGACTATGGCTACACCTTC
v_call: TRBV7-2; j_call: TRBJ2-1; d_call: TRBD2; clone_size: .; cdr3_aa: CASSPQLTSGSNEQFF; cdr3_nt: TGTGCCAGCAGCCCCCAGTTAACTAGCGGGAGCAATGAGCAGTTCTTC
v_call: TRBV7-2; j_call: TRBJ1-1; d_call: TRBD1; clone_size: .; cdr3_aa: CASSVGAGTAMNTEAFF; cdr3_nt: TGTGCCAGCAGCGTAGGTGCCGGGACAGCCATGAACACTGAAGCTTTCTTT